The clone carrying this TCR beta chain was counted a few times. Its antigen remains unidentified. Sample treatment: roughly 11-day PBMC culture with coronavirus spike peptide pools or control peptides (ViraFEST assay). Cultured CD4+ T cells had their DNA profiled by the Oncomine TCR Beta short-read assay. One entry per CDR3 protein, called by TCRdb with MiXCR from the PCR reads. The table records approximately 14,000 distinct CDR3 sequences, approximately 40% of them present only once. This CDR3 spans 14 amino acids. V was clipped by 2 bases and J by 3 bases; unmatched bases: 3. Germline V CDR1 and CDR2: GTSNPN, SVGIG (reference sequence). This entry is derived from a study of vaccination and CD4 T cells after COVID-19.

The sample taken for sequencing was CD4+ T cells from blood, cultured in vitro. This TCR derives from a human donor who had recovered from COVID-19. J is TRBJ1-5 and V is TRBV30; 8 positions agree with TRBD1. The CDR3 loop is CAWSWTGYNQPQHF. The CDR3, as DNA: TGTGCCTGGAGTTGGACAGGGTACAATCAGCCCCAGCATTTT.